This T cell receptor (beta chain) was captured in a study of cytomegalovirus exposure and HLA in healthy donors (TCRdb year 2017). Regarding the study in general: According to a later analysis, one platform produced both the 110 or so validation repertoires and the 730 or so repertoires of the first cohort. The study aimed to test whether cataloging public T cell receptors could reveal signatures of past pathogen exposure. In addition to the first cohort of roughly 670 subjects, a separate validation cohort of 120 different subjects was used. To predict cytomegalovirus infection status, the study brought together high-throughput TCR immunosequencing, statistical association of individual TCRs with disease status, and machine learning. What the research found in general, with its limitations: According to the authors, the approach could potentially be generalized to other disease states and immunological phenotypes. In both the original and validation cohorts, the classifier was reported to diagnose cytomegalovirus status with high specificity and sensitivity. The validation cohort had no HLA typing available for a later analysis, so co-occurrence within that cohort was assessed over all 120 or so repertoires. Three of the identified cytomegalovirus-associated TCR beta chains were confirmed in vitro to be specific for cytomegalovirus antigens. While some public TCRs were present in many individuals, most TCR sequences turned up only very rarely across donors. A total of 150 to 200 TCR beta chains were listed by the study as associated with cytomegalovirus. Subsequent analysis determined that TCRs grouped into clusters in the first cohort also showed a tendency toward co-occurrence across the roughly 110 validation repertoires, and 85% to 95% of cluster scores exceeded 0.

Receptors were amplified or captured by the immunoSEQ multiplex PCR assay. The paper's data handling went like this. To diagnose cytomegalovirus status from the catalog of TCR beta chain sequences, a statistical classification framework was built. Not all clones reach the TCRdb copy of this immuneACCESS table, which keeps in-frame sequences only. Checked studies attribute under half of the gap to unresolved V genes and leave the rest unexplained. That table is the source of V, J and clone size, and D and trimming were worked out from the DNA. In all, the sample holds 110,000 to 150,000 clones, and around four fifths of those were seen once. The ten largest clones capture 1.4% of the sample. The donors belonged to the validation cohort of approximately 130 subjects, which was separate from the 666-subject first cohort. Comments on this clone: The antigen it recognizes is unknown. No base quality information exists; no much larger clone differs at one position.

V is clipped by 1 base and J by 6 bases, and the sequence between their germline boundaries is 12 bases long. CDR1 and CDR2, looked up from the germline V gene, are LGHNA and YNFKEQ. From its cysteine to its phenylalanine, the CDR3 spans 14 amino acids. Solely the CDR3 DNA is kept, with 42 bases framed from the first base. Sample: PBMCs. The origin of this receptor is a woman in her 30s in good health and CMV-seronegative. This receptor chain uses TRBV4-2 and TRBJ1-2; a tentative D call is TRBD1 (5 bases match). In nucleotide form, the sequence is TGTGCCAGCAGCCAAGTTGCGGGGGTCGATGGCTACACCTTC. It is translated as CASSQVAGVDGYTF.